This T cell receptor (beta chain) was captured in a study of T cells after yellow fever vaccination. This CDR3 has 13 amino acids. With 6 bases removed from V and 13 bases from J, the gap between germline ends came to 21 bases. The germline V gene encodes CDR1 MGHDK and CDR2 SYGVNS. Generation of TCR cDNA used 5'RACE template switching (which added a universal primer site and UMIs). MiXCR was run by TCRdb on the 5' RACE reads, yielding one entry per CDR3 protein. The table has around 610,000 distinct CDR3 sequences, approximately 13% seen once. The chain employs TRBV25-1 and TRBJ2-5; TRBD2 is a possible D gene (6 bases). The TCR comes from a man younger than 40 who received the YFV17D yellow fever vaccine. The source material was PBMCs, sampled on the day of the yellow fever booster vaccination. The CDR3, as DNA: TGTGCCAGCAGCCTTTTGGATCGGGACTTCCTGTACTTC. Amino acids: CASSLLDRDFLYF.